This T cell receptor (beta chain) was retrieved from a study of cytomegalovirus exposure and HLA in healthy donors. The study, taken as a whole, reports: In presence/absence analyses, roughly uniform sequencing depth across donors was assumed.

PCR used 60 Vbeta primers and 13 Jbeta primers. Profiled with immunoSEQ multiplex PCR; TCRdb holds only in-frame clones, not every one. Recorded for this sample: under 200,000 clones. In germline, CDR1 is SEHNR, CDR2 FQNEAQ (reference sequence). This CDR3 comprises 14 residues. V was cut by 2 bases and J by 4 bases, with 11 bases left in between. Comment on this clone: Its matching antigen is unknown.

The origin of this receptor is a woman in her late teens or twenties in good health and CMV-seropositive. Sequences were obtained from PBMCs. The chain uses TRBV7-9 and TRBJ2-5, with D maybe TRBD1 (6 bases). The CDR3: CASSLLTGIETQYF. CDR3 sequence (DNA): TGTGCCAGCAGCTTACTAACAGGGATAGAGACCCAGTACTTC.